What follows describes a single T cell receptor beta chain. The data were produced by immunoSEQ multiplex PCR, yet TCRdb's version contains in-frame clones alone and is incomplete. The table has fewer than 250,000 clones, around nine tenths seen once. This sample was taken from a study of blood T cell repertoires in COVID-19. Germline-derived CDR1 and CDR2 are LGHDT and YNNKEL (reference sequence). This CDR3 comprises 17 residues. V shed 1 base and J 2 bases; nucleotides not matched to a gene: 8. The receptor's source is a man in his thirties or forties in a cohort exposed to, infected with or recovered from COVID-19 (not recorded which). The specimen sequenced was PBMCs or T cells enriched from blood (not recorded which). This chain uses TRBV3-1 (or the pseudogene TRBV3-2) with TRBJ1-2; TRBD1 matches 9 bases. The CDR3 loop is CASSQAGQGDLNYGYTF. The CDR3, as DNA: TGTGCCAGCAGCCAAGCGGGACAGGGTGACCTGAACTATGGCTACACCTTC.